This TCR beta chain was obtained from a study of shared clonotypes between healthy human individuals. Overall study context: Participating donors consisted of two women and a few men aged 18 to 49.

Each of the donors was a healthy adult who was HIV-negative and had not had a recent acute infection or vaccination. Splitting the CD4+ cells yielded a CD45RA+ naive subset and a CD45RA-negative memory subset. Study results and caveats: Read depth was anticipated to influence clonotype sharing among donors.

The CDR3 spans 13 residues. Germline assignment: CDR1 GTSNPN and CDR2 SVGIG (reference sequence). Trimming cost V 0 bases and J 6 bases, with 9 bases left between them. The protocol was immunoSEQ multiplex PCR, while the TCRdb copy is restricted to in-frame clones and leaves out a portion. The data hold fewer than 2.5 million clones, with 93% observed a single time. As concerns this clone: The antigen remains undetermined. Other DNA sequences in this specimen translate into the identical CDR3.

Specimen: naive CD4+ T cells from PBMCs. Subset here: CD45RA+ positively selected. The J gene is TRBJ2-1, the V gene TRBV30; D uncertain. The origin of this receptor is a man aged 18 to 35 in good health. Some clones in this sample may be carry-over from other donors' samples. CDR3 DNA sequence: TGTGCCTGGAGTGTACAACGGTTCAATGAGCAGTTCTTC. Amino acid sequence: CAWSVQRFNEQFF.